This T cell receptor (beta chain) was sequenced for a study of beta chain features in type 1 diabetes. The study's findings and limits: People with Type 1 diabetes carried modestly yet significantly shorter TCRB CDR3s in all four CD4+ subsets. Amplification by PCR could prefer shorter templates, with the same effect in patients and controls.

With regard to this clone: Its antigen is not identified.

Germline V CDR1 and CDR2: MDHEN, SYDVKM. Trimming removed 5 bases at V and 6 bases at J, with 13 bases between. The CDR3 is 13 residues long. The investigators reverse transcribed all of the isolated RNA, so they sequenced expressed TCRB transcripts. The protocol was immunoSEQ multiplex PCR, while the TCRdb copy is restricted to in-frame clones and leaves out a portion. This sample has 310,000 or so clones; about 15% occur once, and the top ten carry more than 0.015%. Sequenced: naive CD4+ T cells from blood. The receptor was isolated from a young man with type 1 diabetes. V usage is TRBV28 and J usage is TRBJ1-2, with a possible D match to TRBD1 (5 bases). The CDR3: CASSPAGRDGYTF. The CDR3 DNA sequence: TGTGCCAGCAGTCCCGCAGGGAGGGATGGCTACACCTTC.